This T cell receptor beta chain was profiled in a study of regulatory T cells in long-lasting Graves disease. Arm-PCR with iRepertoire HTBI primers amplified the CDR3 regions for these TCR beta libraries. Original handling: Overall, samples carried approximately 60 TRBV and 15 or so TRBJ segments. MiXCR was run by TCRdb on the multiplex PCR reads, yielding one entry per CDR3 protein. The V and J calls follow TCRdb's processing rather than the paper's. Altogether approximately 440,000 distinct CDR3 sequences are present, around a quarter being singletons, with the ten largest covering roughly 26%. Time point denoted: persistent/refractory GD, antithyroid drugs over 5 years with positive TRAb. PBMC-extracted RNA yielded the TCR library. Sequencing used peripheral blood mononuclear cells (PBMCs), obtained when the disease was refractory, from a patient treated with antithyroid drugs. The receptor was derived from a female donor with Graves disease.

CDR3 sequence reads: CASSSNLGFEQFF. CDR3 sequence (DNA): TGTGCCAGCAGCTCAAACCTAGGCTTTGAGCAGTTCTTC. The chain recombines TRBV7-2 with TRBJ2-1; D is unclear. Germline CDR1 and CDR2: SGHTA and FQGNSA. V shed 4 bases and J shed 9 bases, with 13 bases lying between them. The CDR3 has 13 residues.